This T cell receptor beta chain was profiled in a study of T cells in Graves' hyperthyroidism and ophthalmopathy (dated by TCRdb to about 2019). About the study as a whole: Peripheral blood was collected at initial diagnosis, before any treatment. Prospective prediction of ophthalmopathy was tested in an independent validation cohort of some 20 hyperthyroidism patients and some 17 patients who later progressed to ophthalmopathy. In addition, the study compared T-cell repertoires in thyroid tissue and in blood from about 6 Graves' hyperthyroidism patients. The paper reports TCR Vbeta CDR3 sequencing of approximately 130 peripheral blood samples: approximately 41 ophthalmopathy, fewer than 85 hyperthyroidism and about 17 progressor patients. The roughly 91 discovery patients were randomly split 7:3 into training and test sets. TCR V-J signatures able to tell the groups apart were searched for in a discovery cohort of 90 to 100 patients, of whom fewer than 45 had Graves' ophthalmopathy and around 58 had stable Graves' hyperthyroidism. Following sampling, methimazole starting at 30 mg daily was given to hyperthyroidism patients, and high-dose intravenous methylprednisolone was given to ophthalmopathy patients. What the study reported, not specific to this receptor: Blood samples also contained most of the expanded thyroid clonotypes (frequency above 0.001), which suggests that blood repertoires may reflect thyroid immune responses. No statistical method was used to set the sample size in advance, and investigators knew the group allocation. In validation, the model predicted progression to ophthalmopathy with 55% to 71% sensitivity and roughly 72% specificity, a median of approximately 6.7 months before onset. A 13 V-J signature model separated ophthalmopathy from stable hyperthyroidism, with approximately 86% sensitivity and roughly 81% specificity in cross-validation and 80%/75% in testing.

Stable Graves' hyperthyroidism was defined as no progression to ophthalmopathy during 18 months of follow-up. Hyperthyroidism patients were newly diagnosed, with disease duration under 2 months, and aged 18 to 65 years. Exclusion was applied to patients with uncontrolled infections, other autoimmune diseases, pregnancy or lactation. Diagnoses relied on clinical symptoms, serum thyroxine and TRAb, thyroid ultrasound and orbital computed tomography. PBMCs were separated from over 9 ml of fresh peripheral blood using Ficoll-Paque density gradient centrifugation. Total RNA was extracted using Trizol reagent, and RNA quality was assessed on an Agilent 2100 Bioanalyzer. The TCR beta CDR3 regions were amplified from the RNA transcripts. A first-round RT-PCR of the TCR CDR3 used the HTBI primer set with the Qiagen OneStep RT-PCR kit. The libraries were constructed in a second round of multiplex PCR and then size-selected and purified. Libraries were sequenced paired-end with 100 bp reads on an Illumina HiSeq2000. The study's processing was this. SOAPnuke was used to process the raw data, with reads discarded if the reads contained adapters or uncalled bases, had a mean Phred below 15, or lacked an exact constant-primer or identifier match. COPE v1.2.5 was used to merge high-quality paired reads, and clonotypes were defined as unique nucleotide sequences. MiTCR v1.1 was used to align clonotypes to the IMGT TRBV, TRBD and TRBJ reference segments. Only V-J combinations with frequency above 0.0001, covering approximately 99% of repertoires, were analysed. The TCS score was defined as F50 (clonal expansion) divided by E x V (chaos), with BLOSUM62-based TCRdist calculated between CDR3 peptides within each V-J. Welch's t-statistics and random forest reduced around 550 V-J features to roughly 13, which were used in a naive Bayes classifier (R e1071). TCRdb reran the public reads through fastp at Q25 and MiXCR, keeping productive beta chains. Rows are combined by CDR3 protein, so each entry shows the most common genes and DNA. V and J calls and clone size were set by TCRdb, not the authors. The sample table holds 350,000 to 450,000 distinct CDR3 sequences, of which 11% to 15% were seen once. The ten largest clonotypes hold 11% of the sample.

This clonotype appeared many times. Its target antigen remains unknown. Base quality data are lacking; no much larger clone is found one base away. The sample comprised blood. The receptor comes from an older woman with Graves' hyperthyroidism.

The CDR3 reads as follows: CASSVGQGADGYTF. The DNA is TGTGCCAGCAGTGTCGGACAGGGGGCTGATGGCTACACCTTC. The chain couples TRBV2 to TRBJ1-2, with 11 bases matching TRBD1. Counted from cysteine to phenylalanine, this CDR3 has 14 amino acids. Only the CDR3 region is kept as DNA, spanning 42 bases read in frame from base 1. The junction shows trimming of 4 bases on V and 6 bases on J, and the gene matches do not reach 4 bases of it. The germline V gene sets CDR1 to SNHLY and CDR2 to FYNNEI.